Each of the 27 T cell receptor beta chains below was sequenced from the same sample in a study of cytomegalovirus exposure and HLA in healthy donors. The study ran its PCR with 60 Vbeta and 13 Jbeta primers. Method: immunoSEQ multiplex PCR; TCRdb's copy keeps in-frame clones and lacks some. The repertoire has tens of thousands of clones, less than 70% of them found once; the top ten carry 2.5% to 3%. Sequencing used PBMCs. The receptors shown here come from a man aged 50 to 59 in good health and CMV-seronegative.

The genes are TRBV6-1 and TRBJ1-4, with D possibly being TRBD1 (5 bases). Per germline, CDR1 MNHNS and CDR2 SASEGT. V lost 7 bases, J lost 6 bases, and 15 bases lay in between. This CDR3 is built from 14 residues. Here the CDR3 reads CASIPLGGDEKLFF. The CDR3 DNA sequence: TGTGCCAGCATCCCCCTTGGGGGGGATGAAAAACTGTTTTTT.

This clone has only a few counts. V and J are TRBV11-2 and TRBJ2-7; D gene uncertain. The germline V gene has CDR1 SGHAT and CDR2 FQNNGV. Between the trimmed V and J ends, which lost 5 bases and 2 bases, there was a span of 16 bases. This CDR3 is 15 amino acids long. CDR3 sequence (DNA): TGTGCCAGCAGCCTTGGCTCCTCACAGCCCTACGAGCAGTACTTC. Its protein product is CASSLGSSQPYEQYF.

This chain connects TRBV4-2 to TRBJ1-2; a possible D gene is TRBD1 (6 bases). Germline CDR1 LGHNA, CDR2 YNFKEQ. This CDR3 has 12 amino acids. V lost 4 bases, J lost 8 bases, and 11 bases lay in between. The CDR3 loop is CASSRDIYGYTF. Here the CDR3 DNA reads TGTGCCAGCAGCCGGGACATCTACGGCTACACCTTC.

This chain uses TRBV19 with TRBJ1-2; 10 bases match TRBD1. Trimming at V came to 10 bases and at J to 8 bases, leaving 7 bases not matched to a gene. CDR1 is LNHDA and CDR2 is SQIVND in the germline V gene (reference sequence). The length of the CDR3 is 12 residues. The CDR3 reads CATSGQGQGYTF. Written as DNA, the CDR3 is TGTGCCACTTCGGGACAGGGGCAAGGCTACACCTTC.

This chain connects TRBV28 to TRBJ1-6; D perhaps matches TRBD1 (5 bases). V lost 3 bases to trimming and J lost 1 base, with 7 bases between them. CDR1 and CDR2 (germline): MDHEN, SYDVKM. The CDR3 is 15 amino acids. CDR3 nucleotide sequence: TGTGCCAGCAGTTTTGGGGGGTCCTATAATTCACCCCTCCACTTT. This translates into CASSFGGSYNSPLHF.

This clone was found a few times. The chain couples TRBV14 to TRBJ2-5; 10 nucleotides line up with TRBD2. The CDR3 loop spans 19 amino acids. V shed 2 bases, J shed 4 bases, and the junction held 16 bases outside the gene matches. Germline V CDR1 and CDR2: SGHDN, FVKESK. This chain's CDR3 is CASSQSRASGGPGAETQYF. In nucleotides, the CDR3 is TGTGCCAGCAGCCAATCAAGGGCTAGCGGGGGCCCGGGGGCAGAGACCCAGTACTTC. The full variable domain, its missing parts supplied by reference TRBV14 and TRBJ2-5, is EAGVTQFPSHSVIEKGQTVTLRCDPISGHDNLYWYRRVMGKEIKFLLHFVKESKQDESGMPNNRFLAERTGGTYSTLKVQPAELEDSGVYFCASSQSRASGGPGAETQYFGPGTRLLVL.

The chain employs TRBV5-1 and TRBJ1-5; D not certain. Germline assignment: CDR1 SGHRS and CDR2 YFSETQ. This CDR3 comprises 16 residues. V gave up 4 bases and J gave up 4 bases, with 18 bases separating them. Here the CDR3 DNA reads TGCGCCAGCAGCACTGGGAGTCTCGACGGGAATCAGCCCCAGCATTTT. This encodes CASSTGSLDGNQPQHF.

The sample holds one count of this clone. The genes are TRBV21-1 and TRBJ1-1; the table's TRBD1 call for D was not verified on the DNA. TRBV21-1 is a known pseudogene. CDR3 length: 16 residues. The CDR3, as DNA: TGTGCCAGCAGCAAAGCGGCAGGGGGTAGGAACACTGAAGCTTTCTTT. The encoded protein is CASSKAAGGRNTEAFF.

Notes on this clone: Different DNA sequences within this sample yield the same CDR3. V usage is TRBV15 and J usage is TRBJ1-6; D remains unclear. The CDR3 length is 16 residues. Deletions cut 5 bases from V and 0 bases from J, with 11 bases between. Germline loops: CDR1 LNHNV, CDR2 YYDKDF (reference sequence). This CDR3 reads CATSARLSSYNSPLHF. CDR3 coding DNA: TGTGCCACCAGCGCTCGACTAAGCTCCTATAATTCACCCCTCCACTTT.

A few counts support this clone. The genes are TRBV19 and TRBJ1-1; 7 positions agree with TRBD1. V shed 5 bases and J 0 bases; nucleotides not matched to a gene: 6. The CDR3 covers 15 residues. CDR1 LNHDA and CDR2 SQIVND come from the germline V gene (reference sequence). The CDR3 DNA follows: TGTGCCAGTAGTCCCTACGGGACAGTGAACACTGAAGCTTTCTTT. Translated: CASSPYGTVNTEAFF.

V usage is TRBV5-1 and J usage is TRBJ2-5, with TRBD1 identical over 8 bases. The germline V gene encodes CDR1 SGHRS and CDR2 YFSETQ. V was pared by 2 bases and J by 2 bases, with 5 bases of the junction left unmatched. The CDR3 contains 15 residues. This chain's CDR3 is CASSLPGTGQETQYF. For the CDR3, the DNA is TGCGCCAGCAGCTTACCCGGGACAGGTCAAGAGACCCAGTACTTC.

The genes are TRBV6-6 and TRBJ2-1; the D gene is possibly TRBD2 (6 bases). Trimming shortened V by 6 bases and J by 8 bases, and 17 bases separated the two germline ends. The CDR3 is made up of 14 amino acids. Looked up from germline, CDR1 is MNHNY and CDR2 is SVGAGI (reference sequence). CDR3 in DNA: TGTGCCAGCAGACTATCGGGGGTATACGATGAGCAGTTCTTC. It translates to CASRLSGVYDEQFF.

This clone was detected only a few times. The chain joins TRBV5-4 to TRBJ2-2, with 9 bases lining up with TRBD2. Looked up from germline, CDR1 is SGHNT and CDR2 is YYREEE (reference sequence). The CDR3 sequence is 16 residues long. J gave up 3 bases and V 9 bases, and 12 bases lay outside the gene matches. CDR3 residues: CAIRSSGSADTGELFF. In nucleotides, the CDR3 is TGTGCCATCAGGAGTAGCGGGAGTGCGGACACCGGGGAGCTGTTTTTT.

The chain combines TRBV18 with TRBJ2-1; D is unclear. V was pared by 2 bases and J by 9 bases, with 5 bases between. CDR3 length: 11 residues. Germline values: CDR1 KGHSH, CDR2 LQKENI. The CDR3 DNA sequence: TGTGCCAGCTCACCATCCCGTGAGCAGTTCTTC. Its translation is CASSPSREQFF.

The chain joins TRBV5-1 to TRBJ2-2, with 8 positions matching TRBD1. This CDR3 has 14 residues. V was pared by 9 bases and J by 5 bases, with 9 bases of the junction left unmatched. The germline gives CDR1 SGHRS, CDR2 YFSETQ. CDR3 region: CATRAGGRTGELFF. CDR3 sequence (DNA): TGCGCCACCCGGGCAGGGGGCCGAACCGGGGAGCTGTTTTTT. The whole variable domain, filled in from reference TRBV5-1 and TRBJ2-2, reads KAGVTQTPRYLIKTRGQQVTLSCSPISGHRSVSWYQQTPGQGLQFLFEYFSETQRNKGNFPGRFSGRQFSNSRSEMNVSTLELGDSALYLCATRAGGRTGELFFGEGSRLTVL.

The gene calls are TRBV5-4 and TRBJ2-5; no reliable D call. The V end was cut by 2 bases, the J end by 2 bases, with 7 bases between. The CDR3 is made up of 13 amino acids. Germline loops: CDR1 SGHNT, CDR2 YYREEE (reference sequence). The CDR3 region has the DNA TGTGCCAGCAGCTTCGGGTATCAAGAGACCCAGTACTTC. Translating it yields CASSFGYQETQYF.

The gene calls are TRBV30 and TRBJ1-6; D gene ambiguous. Trimming pared 5 bases from V and 2 bases from J, leaving 10 bases between. The CDR3 runs 14 residues. Germline loops: CDR1 GTSNPN, CDR2 SVGIG (reference sequence). The CDR3 sequence is CAWGPLTYNSPLHF. The CDR3 nucleotides are TGTGCCTGGGGGCCCCTGACCTATAATTCACCCCTCCACTTT.

A single count supports this clone. V and J are TRBV11-2 and TRBJ1-1, with D perhaps matching TRBD1 (5 bases). The CDR3 totals 16 residues. V was clipped by 3 bases and J by 1 base, with 15 bases between them. Germline V gives CDR1 SGHAT, CDR2 FQNNGV. The CDR3 loop is CASSFRWPGPNTEAFF. CDR3 sequence (DNA): TGTGCCAGCAGCTTCAGATGGCCAGGGCCGAACACTGAAGCTTTCTTT.

A word on this clone: The junction differs from germline at one of its ends, possibly a read error. J is TRBJ2-7 and V is TRBV5-4, with unresolved D. This CDR3 is 14 amino acids long. Germline loops: CDR1 SGHNT, CDR2 YYREEE (reference sequence). The CDR3 DNA is TGTGCTAGCAGCTTCGGTTCATACTCCTACGAGCAGTACTTC. Residues: CASSFGSYSYEQYF.

CDR3 in amino acids: CASSPWTSGDYQETQYF. CDR3 sequence (DNA): TGCGCCAGCAGCCCCTGGACTAGCGGGGACTACCAAGAGACCCAGTACTTC. The genes are TRBV4-1 and TRBJ2-5, with TRBD2 identical over 12 bases. This CDR3 spans 17 amino acids. The V segment lost 4 bases and the J segment 0 bases; nucleotides outside the gene matches: 6. The germline V gene has CDR1 MGHRA and CDR2 YSYEKL.

This clone came up once. This sequence joins TRBV7-8 and TRBJ2-5; D call uncertain. Germline lookup yields CDR1 SGHVS and CDR2 FQNEAQ. V was trimmed by 5 bases and J by 8 bases, leaving 12 bases between them. The CDR3 length is 12 residues. The CDR3 coding sequence is TGTGCCAGCAGCCCCAGAGGAAGTACCCAGTACTTC. This encodes CASSPRGSTQYF. The full variable domain, with the rest looked up from reference TRBV7-8 and TRBJ2-5, is GAGVSQSPRYKVAKRGQDVALRCDPISGHVSLFWYQQALGQGPEFLTYFQNEAQLDKSGLPSDRFFAERPEGSVSTLKIQRTQQEDSAVYLCASSPRGSTQYFGPGTRLLVL.

The chain combines TRBV5-6 with TRBJ2-3, with 9 positions matching TRBD2. The CDR3 contains 17 residues. Germline CDR1 is SGHDT and CDR2 is YYEEEE. The V gene end was trimmed by 1 base and the J gene end by 2 bases; junction bases not matched to a gene: 8. DNA of the CDR3: TGTGCCAGCAGCTTGTCCCTACTAGCGGGCCTCACAGATACGCAGTATTTT. It codes for CASSLSLLAGLTDTQYF.

The V and J genes are TRBV5-1 and TRBJ1-1; D call uncertain. CDR1 and CDR2 from the germline V gene are SGHRS and YFSETQ. The CDR3 loop spans 13 amino acids. The V end lost 10 bases, the J end lost 0 bases, and 13 bases lay between the germline ends. The CDR3 coding sequence is TGCGCCTCTGGTCGGAGTATGAACACTGAAGCTTTCTTT. Translating it yields CASGRSMNTEAFF.

In nucleotides, the CDR3 is TGTGCCAGCAGCTTGGGACTAGCGGGGGCCTCCGGGGAGCTGTTTTTT. Translated: CASSLGLAGASGELFF. J is TRBJ2-2 and V is TRBV5-4; TRBD2 aligns across 12 bases. The CDR3 consists of 16 residues. Trimming at V came to 0 bases and at J to 6 bases, leaving 3 bases not matched to a gene. Looked up from germline, CDR1 is SGHNT and CDR2 is YYREEE (reference sequence).

This clone was seen once. Here the CDR3 DNA reads TGTGCCAGCAGCTTAGCTTGGCAGGGGCTCCACGAGCAGTACTTC. This codes for CASSLAWQGLHEQYF. V is TRBV7-2 and J is TRBJ2-7, with D possibly matching TRBD1 (6 bases). The CDR3 is 15 amino acids. V was shortened by 0 bases and J by 5 bases, with 14 bases between the two germline ends. Germline V CDR1 and CDR2: SGHTA, FQGNSA.

This sequence joins TRBV9 and TRBJ1-4, with a tentative D call TRBD1 (5 bases). The V gene's germline CDR1 is SGDLS and CDR2 YYNGEE. V was pared by 4 bases and J by 0 bases, with 13 bases between. The CDR3 runs to 16 residues. The CDR3 bases are TGTGCCAGCAGCCCGCAGGGACTTGCAACTAATGAAAAACTGTTTTTT. Protein sequence: CASSPQGLATNEKLFF.

The rearrangement links TRBV27 to TRBJ2-7; 10 nucleotides align to TRBD1. CDR3 size: 13 residues. V dropped 7 bases and J dropped 6; count of bases not matched to a gene: 6. Germline V gene data show CDR1 as MNHEY and CDR2 as SMNVEV (reference sequence). CDR3 loop: CASIRTGGGEQYF. CDR3 sequence (DNA): TGTGCCAGCATTAGGACAGGGGGAGGCGAGCAGTACTTC.